This TCR beta chain comes out of a study of blood T cell repertoires in COVID-19. Looked up from germline, CDR1 is SNHLY and CDR2 is FYNNEI. The CDR3 has 12 residues. V lost 6 bases and J lost 10, with 15 bases in between. Assay used: immunoSEQ multiplex PCR; TCRdb lists only in-frame clones, some missing. The table has 150,000 to 200,000 clones, over 80% seen once. This clone occurred a few times. The J gene is TRBJ1-1, the V gene TRBV2, with a possible D match to TRBD1 (5 bases). Sequencing was done on a sample of peripheral blood. This receptor was taken from a woman aged 45 to 65 with acute or convalescent COVID-19. This CDR3 reads CASSKGQYAAFF. CDR3 DNA: TGTGCCAGCAGCAAGGGGCAGTACGCAGCTTTCTTT. Combining the CDR3 with reference TRBV2 and TRBJ1-1 gives the whole variable domain EPEVTQTPSHQVTQMGQEVILRCVPISNHLYFYWYRQILGQKVEFLVSFYNNEISEKSEIFDDQFSVERPDGSNFTLKIRSTKLEDSAMYFCASSKGQYAAFFGQGTRLTVV.